This T cell receptor beta chain emerged from a study of blood T cell repertoires in COVID-19. Here immunoSEQ multiplex PCR was the method, and the copy in TCRdb shows in-frame clones only, minus some. The sample holds 330,000 or so clones, around 90% seen once. From germline, CDR1 is SGHTA and CDR2 FQGTGA. The CDR3 runs to 13 residues. The ends were cut back, 0 bases at V and 6 bases at J, with 8 bases in the middle. Material for sequencing was peripheral blood. The TCR comes from a woman aged 55-75 years with COVID-19, enrolled during active disease. The chain uses TRBV7-3 and TRBJ1-2; D might be TRBD1 (6 bases). The CDR3 reads CASSLTRQDGYTF. CDR3 coding DNA: TGTGCCAGCAGCTTAACTAGACAGGATGGCTACACCTTC.